This T cell receptor (beta chain) emerged from a study of T cells in Graves' hyperthyroidism and ophthalmopathy (dated by TCRdb to between 2019 and 2020). Study-level background: Peripheral blood was sampled at the time of initial diagnosis, prior to any treatment. A discovery cohort of roughly 96 patients, roughly 43 with Graves' ophthalmopathy and approximately 55 with stable Graves' hyperthyroidism, was used to find distinguishing TCR V-J signatures. An independent validation cohort of some 18 hyperthyroidism patients and approximately 16 patients who later progressed to ophthalmopathy tested prospective prediction of ophthalmopathy. For training and testing, the 110 or so patients in the discovery cohort were randomly divided in a 7:3 ratio. In roughly six Graves' hyperthyroidism patients, the study also compared T-cell repertoires from thyroid tissue with T-cell repertoires from blood. After sampling, hyperthyroidism patients received methimazole starting at 30 mg daily, and ophthalmopathy patients received high-dose intravenous methylprednisolone. TCR Vbeta CDR3 sequencing of around 130 peripheral blood samples (over 40 ophthalmopathy, approximately 80 hyperthyroidism and around 17 progressor patients) is reported in the paper.

Study-wide findings and limitations: No statistical method was used to set the sample size in advance, and investigators knew the group allocation. Most expanded thyroid clonotypes (frequency above 0.001) were also detected in blood, suggesting blood repertoires may reflect thyroid immune responses. During validation, the model predicted progression to ophthalmopathy a median of around 6 months ahead of onset, with just under 71% sensitivity and about 72% specificity. A 13 V-J signature model separated ophthalmopathy from stable hyperthyroidism, with 87.88% sensitivity and roughly 82% specificity in cross-validation and 80%/75% in testing.

The TCR beta CDR3 regions were amplified from the RNA transcripts. A first-round RT-PCR of the TCR CDR3 used the HTBI primer set with the Qiagen OneStep RT-PCR kit. A second multiplex PCR round built the libraries, followed by size selection and purification. Libraries were sequenced paired-end with 100 bp reads on an Illumina HiSeq2000. In the paper's pipeline: SOAPnuke was used to process the raw data, with reads discarded if the reads contained adapters or uncalled bases, had a mean Phred below 15, or lacked an exact constant-primer or identifier match. COPE v1.2.5 was used to merge high-quality paired reads, and clonotypes were defined as unique nucleotide sequences. Clonotypes were aligned to IMGT TRBV, TRBD and TRBJ reference segments using MiTCR v1.1. The analysis was restricted to V-J combinations with a frequency above 0.0001, which together covered 98% to 99.2% of the repertoires. The TCS score was defined as F50 (clonal expansion) divided by E x V (chaos), with BLOSUM62-based TCRdist calculated between CDR3 peptides within each V-J. Welch's t-statistics and random forest reduced 500 to 650 V-J features to 10 to 15, which were used in a naive Bayes classifier (R e1071). In-frame beta chains were kept once TCRdb had trimmed the public reads at Q25 with fastp and called clones with MiXCR. Each entry merges the rows of one CDR3 protein and shows their most common DNA and genes. TCRdb's processing, not the study's, gives the V and J calls here. For this sample the table gives hundreds of thousands of distinct CDR3 sequences, of which 15% to 20% were detected only once. The ten largest clones add up to around 17% of the sample.

In the germline V gene, CDR1 corresponds to MDHEN and CDR2 to SYDVKM. The junction carries 13 bases between V and J, which are trimmed by 7 bases and 3 bases respectively. The CDR3 holds 13 amino acids from the cysteine to the phenylalanine. The DNA shown is the 39-base CDR3, in frame from base 1. Of note for this clonotype: What antigen it recognizes has not been identified. No quality values exist for individual bases; no much larger clone is one base distant.

Ophthalmopathy patients had moderately to severely active disease, Clinical Activity Score of at least 3, NOSPECS grade of at least 4, and duration under 3 months. The study excluded patients with uncontrolled infections, other autoimmune diseases, pregnancy or lactation. Diagnoses relied on clinical symptoms, serum thyroxine and TRAb, thyroid ultrasound and orbital computed tomography. PBMCs were isolated from about 9.1 ml of fresh peripheral blood by Ficoll-Paque density gradient centrifugation. Total RNA was extracted using Trizol reagent, and RNA quality was assessed on an Agilent 2100 Bioanalyzer.

The sequence was obtained from a woman under 30 with Graves' ophthalmopathy. The sequence joins TRBV28 to TRBJ2-7; no D gene is confidently identified. Sequences were obtained from blood. The CDR3 protein is CASTPRRHYEQYF. Here is the DNA: TGTGCCAGCACCCCGCGACGTCACTACGAGCAGTACTTC.